This TCR beta chain is drawn from a study of cytomegalovirus exposure and HLA in healthy donors. V shed 2 bases and J shed 4 bases, with 25 bases lying between them. This CDR3 contains 18 residues. Germline CDR1 and CDR2: SGHRS and YFSETQ. Study conclusions and caveats: Later analysis demonstrated an association between a missense DCLRE1C variant and TCR beta V- and J-gene trimming. Common viral pathogens (according to a later analysis) appeared linked to several of the most significant clusters. The availability of immune exposure information extended only to CMV serostatus. In a later analysis, CMV-associated beta chains were mostly HLA-associated, it appeared.

The primer mix had 60 Vbeta and 13 Jbeta primers. Only in-frame clones appear in the TCRdb table, and some are missing; sequencing was by immunoSEQ multiplex PCR. Of 150,000 to 200,000 clones in the sample, 82% were seen once. On this clone itself: Its antigen remains unidentified.

The sequence derives from a girl aged 10 to 17 in good health and CMV-seropositive. The genes are TRBV5-1 and TRBJ2-7, with a tentative D call TRBD1 (6 bases). The sequencing sample was made of PBMCs. CDR3 nucleotide sequence: TGCGCCAGCAGCTTTGGGGACCCAATAAAGCTGGACAGTTACGAGCAGTACTTC. Amino acids: CASSFGDPIKLDSYEQYF.